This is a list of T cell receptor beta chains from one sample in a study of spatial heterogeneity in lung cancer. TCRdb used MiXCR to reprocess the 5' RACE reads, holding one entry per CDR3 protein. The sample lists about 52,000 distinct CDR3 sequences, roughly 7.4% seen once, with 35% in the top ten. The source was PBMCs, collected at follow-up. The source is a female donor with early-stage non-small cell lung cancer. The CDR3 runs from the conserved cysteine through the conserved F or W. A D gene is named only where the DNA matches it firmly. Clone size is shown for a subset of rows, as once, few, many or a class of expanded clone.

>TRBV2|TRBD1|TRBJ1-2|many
TGTGCCAGCAGTGGAGGGGGCAGCGTTAACTATGGCTACACCTTC
CASSGGGSVNYGYTF
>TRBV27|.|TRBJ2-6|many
TGTGCCAGCAGTGCCGCAGGGAGCGGGGCCAACGTCCTGACTTTC
CASSAAGSGANVLTF
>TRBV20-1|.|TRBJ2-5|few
TGCAGTGCTAGTCATAGGTTATCGACGGCAGAGACCCAGTACTTC
CSASHRLSTAETQYF
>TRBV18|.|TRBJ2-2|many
TGTGCCAGCTCGCAAAGTTCCGGGTCTTTCACCGGGGAGCTGTTTTTT
CASSQSSGSFTGELFF
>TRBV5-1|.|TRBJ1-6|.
TGCGCCAGCAGCTCGGGGGAAGATAATTCACCCCTCCACTTT
CASSSGEDNSPLHF
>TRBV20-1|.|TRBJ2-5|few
TGCAGTGCTGGATTTGGGGAGACCCAGTACTTC
CSAGFGETQYF
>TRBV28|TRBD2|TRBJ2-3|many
TGTGCCAGCAGTTTCCCTAGCGGGAAGTATTTT
CASSFPSGKYF
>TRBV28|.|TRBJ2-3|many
TGTGCCAGCAGTTTTCCTGAAGATACGCAGTATTTT
CASSFPEDTQYF
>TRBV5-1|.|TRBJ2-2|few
TGCGCCAGCAGGCTTTCCACCGGGGAGCTGTTTTTT
CASRLSTGELFF
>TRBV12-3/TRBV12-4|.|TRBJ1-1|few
TGTGCCAGCAGTTTACATGGGCCCATAGGGGTAGGCACTGAAGCTTTCTTT
CASSLHGPIGVGTEAFF
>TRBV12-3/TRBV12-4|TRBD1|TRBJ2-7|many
TGTGCCAGCAGCTTGGACAGGGTTCAGGTGCAGTACTTC
CASSLDRVQVQYF
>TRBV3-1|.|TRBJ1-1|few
TGTGCCAGCAGCCAAAGGTCGCCCACTGAAGCTTTCTTT
CASSQRSPTEAFF
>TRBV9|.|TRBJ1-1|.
TGTGCCAGCAGCCCCCCGCCAGGGAGGATTATGTCGGGCACTGAAGCTTTCTTT
CASSPPPGRIMSGTEAFF
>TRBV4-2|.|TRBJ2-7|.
TGTGCCAGCAGCCTCATACAGGCCTACGAGCAGTACTTC
CASSLIQAYEQYF
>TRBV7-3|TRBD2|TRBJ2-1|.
TGTGCCAGCAGCTTCCTAGCGGGGGCATACAATGAGCAGTTCTTC
CASSFLAGAYNEQFF
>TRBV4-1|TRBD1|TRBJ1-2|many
TGCGCCAGCAGCCCGATTTGGACAGGGGCAAGGGATGGCTACACCTTC
CASSPIWTGARDGYTF
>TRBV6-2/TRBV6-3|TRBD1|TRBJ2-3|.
TGTGCCAGCAGTCCAGGGGGCAGGGGCACAGATACGCAGTATTTT
CASSPGGRGTDTQYF
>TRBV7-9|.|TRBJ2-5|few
TGTGCCAGCAGCTTAGGATCAGGGGGGAGCGAGACCCAGTACTTC
CASSLGSGGSETQYF
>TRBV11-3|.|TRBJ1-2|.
TGTGCCAGCAGCTTACCCGCAGGGTATGGCTACACCTTC
CASSLPAGYGYTF
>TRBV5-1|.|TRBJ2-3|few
TGCGCCAGCAGCTTCGGCACGTTCACAGATACGCAGTATTTT
CASSFGTFTDTQYF
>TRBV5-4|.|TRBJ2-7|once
TGTGCCAGCAGCGTCTCCTCCTACGAGCAGTACTTC
CASSVSSYEQYF
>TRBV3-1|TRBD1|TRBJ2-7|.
TGTGCCAGCAGCCAGAGAGGACAGGGGTCTCGAAAATACGAGCAGTACTTC
CASSQRGQGSRKYEQYF
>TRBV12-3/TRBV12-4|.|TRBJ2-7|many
TGTGCCAGCAGTTTAAAACCCGGACACGCTAGCTCCTACGAGCAGTACTTC
CASSLKPGHASSYEQYF
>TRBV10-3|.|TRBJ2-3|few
TGTGCCATCAGTGAGGTGGAGGGCACAGATACGCAGTATTTT
CAISEVEGTDTQYF
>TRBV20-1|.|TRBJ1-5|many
TGCAGTGCTAGACCCCCGTTAGGGGAAAGCAATCAGCCCCAGCATTTT
CSARPPLGESNQPQHF
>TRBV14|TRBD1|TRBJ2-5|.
TGTGCCAGCAGCCAAAACAGGGGGCAAGAGACCCAGTACTTC
CASSQNRGQETQYF
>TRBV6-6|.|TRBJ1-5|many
TGTGCCAGCAGTTCTGCTAGCAATCAGCCCCAGCATTTT
CASSSASNQPQHF
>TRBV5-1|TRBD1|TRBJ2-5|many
TGCGCCAGCAGCCTCCGACAGGGGGTCTATGAGACCCAGTACTTC
CASSLRQGVYETQYF
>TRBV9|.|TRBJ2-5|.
TGTGCCAGCAGCCGACAGGATTATCAAGAGACCCAGTACTTC
CASSRQDYQETQYF
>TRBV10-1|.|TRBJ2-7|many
TGCGCCAGCAGTGAGTCTCACCGATGGACAAGTACCTACGAGCAGTACTTC
CASSESHRWTSTYEQYF
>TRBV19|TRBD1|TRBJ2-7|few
TGTGCCAGTAGTATTGGACAGGGGCAAGTCCACGAGCAGTACTTC
CASSIGQGQVHEQYF
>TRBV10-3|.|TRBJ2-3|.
TGTGCGACCGCCGGGCGACTAAGCACAGATACGCAGTATTTT
CATAGRLSTDTQYF
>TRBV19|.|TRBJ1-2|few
TGTGCCGTATATGGGGGTTATGGCTACACCTTC
CAVYGGYGYTF
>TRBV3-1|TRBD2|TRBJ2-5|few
TGTGCCAGCTACCCTCCGGGACTAGCGGGGGGTATCCAGTACTTC
CASYPPGLAGGIQYF
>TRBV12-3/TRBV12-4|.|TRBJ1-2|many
TGTGCCAGCAGTTTCGCCGGGAACTATGGCTACACCTTC
CASSFAGNYGYTF
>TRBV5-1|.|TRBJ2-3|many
TGCGCCAGCAGCTTGGGTGGGACACCCGATACGCAGTATTTT
CASSLGGTPDTQYF
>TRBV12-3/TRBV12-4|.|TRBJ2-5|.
TGTGCCAGCAGTTTAACGTCGGGGGCCGAGACCCAGTACTTC
CASSLTSGAETQYF
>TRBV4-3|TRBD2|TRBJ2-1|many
TGCGCCAGCAGCCAAGATTGGTCTAGCGGGGGAACCTACAATGAGCAGTTCTTC
CASSQDWSSGGTYNEQFF
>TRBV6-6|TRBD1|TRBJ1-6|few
TGTGCCAGCAGACAGCGGACAGGGAGGGATAATTCACCCCTCCACTTT
CASRQRTGRDNSPLHF
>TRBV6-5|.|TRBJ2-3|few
TGTGCCAGCAGTCCAGCACGGACTCTTAGCACAGATACGCAGTATTTT
CASSPARTLSTDTQYF
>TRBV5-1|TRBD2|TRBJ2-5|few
TGCGCCAGCAGCTTGCTCCCTAGCGGGAAAGAGACCCAGTACTTC
CASSLLPSGKETQYF
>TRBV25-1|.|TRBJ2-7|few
TGTGCCAGCAGTGATTCCTCGGCGGACCCCTACGAGCAGTACTTC
CASSDSSADPYEQYF
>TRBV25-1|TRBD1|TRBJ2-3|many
TGTGCCAGCAGTCAATTGGGGACAGGAGACACAGATACGCAGTATTTT
CASSQLGTGDTDTQYF
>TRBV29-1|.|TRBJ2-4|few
TGCAGCGTTGTCGCTAGGGGGGTGGGCATTCAGTACTTC
CSVVARGVGIQYF
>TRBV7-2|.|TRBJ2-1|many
TGTGCCAGCAGCGTACCCGAGGGCTCCAATGAGCAGTTCTTC
CASSVPEGSNEQFF
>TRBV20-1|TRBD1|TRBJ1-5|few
TGCAGTGCTAGAGAGGGGACAGGGTGGGGTAGCAATCAGCCCCAGCATTTT
CSAREGTGWGSNQPQHF
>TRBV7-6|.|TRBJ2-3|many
TGTGCCAGCAGCTTAGTGAGTCGGCAGTTCACAGATACGCAGTATTTT
CASSLVSRQFTDTQYF
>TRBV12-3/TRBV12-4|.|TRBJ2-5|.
TGTGCCAGCAGTTTGTCAGGGATGGAGACCCAGTACTTC
CASSLSGMETQYF
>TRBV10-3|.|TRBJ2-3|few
TGTGCCATCAGTCAAGGGCGAGGACCAGATACGCAGTATTTT
CAISQGRGPDTQYF
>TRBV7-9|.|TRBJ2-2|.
TGTGCCAACAGCTTACCTCGGGAGAACACCGGGGAGCTGTTTTTT
CANSLPRENTGELFF